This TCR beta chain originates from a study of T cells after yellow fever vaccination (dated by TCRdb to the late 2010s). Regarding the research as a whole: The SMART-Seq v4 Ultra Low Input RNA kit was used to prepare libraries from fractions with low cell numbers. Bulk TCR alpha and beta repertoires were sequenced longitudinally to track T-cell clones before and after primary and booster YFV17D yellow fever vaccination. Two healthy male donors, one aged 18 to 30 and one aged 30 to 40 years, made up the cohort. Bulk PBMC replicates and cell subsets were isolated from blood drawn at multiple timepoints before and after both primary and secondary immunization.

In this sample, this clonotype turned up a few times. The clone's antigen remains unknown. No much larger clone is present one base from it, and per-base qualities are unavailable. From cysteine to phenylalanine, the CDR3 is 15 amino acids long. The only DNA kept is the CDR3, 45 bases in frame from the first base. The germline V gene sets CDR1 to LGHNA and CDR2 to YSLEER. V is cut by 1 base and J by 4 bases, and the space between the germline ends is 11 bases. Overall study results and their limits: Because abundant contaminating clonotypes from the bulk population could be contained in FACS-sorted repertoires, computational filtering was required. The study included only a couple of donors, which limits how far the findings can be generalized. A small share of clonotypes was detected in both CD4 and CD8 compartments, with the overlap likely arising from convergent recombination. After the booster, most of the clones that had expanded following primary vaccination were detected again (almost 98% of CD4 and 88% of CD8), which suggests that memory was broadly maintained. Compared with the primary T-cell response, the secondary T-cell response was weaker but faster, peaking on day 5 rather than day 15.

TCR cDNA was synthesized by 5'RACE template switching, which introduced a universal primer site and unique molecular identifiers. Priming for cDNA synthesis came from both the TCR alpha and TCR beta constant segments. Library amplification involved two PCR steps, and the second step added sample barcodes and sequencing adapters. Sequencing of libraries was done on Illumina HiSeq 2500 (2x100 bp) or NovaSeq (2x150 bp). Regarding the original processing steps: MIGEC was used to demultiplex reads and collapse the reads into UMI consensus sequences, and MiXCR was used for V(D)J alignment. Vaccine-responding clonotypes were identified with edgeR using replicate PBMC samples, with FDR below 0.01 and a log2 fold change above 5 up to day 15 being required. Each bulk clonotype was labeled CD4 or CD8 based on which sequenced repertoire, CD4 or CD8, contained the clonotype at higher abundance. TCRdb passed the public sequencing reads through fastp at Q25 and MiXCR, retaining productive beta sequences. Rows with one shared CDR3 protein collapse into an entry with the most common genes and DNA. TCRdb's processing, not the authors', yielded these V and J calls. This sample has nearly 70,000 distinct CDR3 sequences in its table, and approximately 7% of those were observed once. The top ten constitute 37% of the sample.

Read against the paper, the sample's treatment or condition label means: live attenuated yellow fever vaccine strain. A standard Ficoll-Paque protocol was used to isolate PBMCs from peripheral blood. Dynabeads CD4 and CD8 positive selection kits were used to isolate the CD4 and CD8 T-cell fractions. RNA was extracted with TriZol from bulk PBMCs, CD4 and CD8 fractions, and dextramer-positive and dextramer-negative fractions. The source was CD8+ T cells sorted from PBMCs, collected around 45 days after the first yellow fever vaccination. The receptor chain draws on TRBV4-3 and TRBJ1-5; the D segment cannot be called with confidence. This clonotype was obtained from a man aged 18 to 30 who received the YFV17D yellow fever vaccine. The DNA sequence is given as TGCGCCAGCAGCCAAGTCTATTTAGGGAATCAGCCCCAGCATTTT. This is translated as CASSQVYLGNQPQHF.